This T cell receptor (beta chain) was documented in a study of T cell changes during pregnancy in multiple sclerosis. Sequencing was performed with immunoSEQ multiplex PCR; in TCRdb, only in-frame clones are kept and a portion is missing. This sample has approximately 130,000 clones, with roughly 95% found just once. CDR1 MNHEY and CDR2 SMNVEV come from the germline V gene (reference sequence). V lost 3 bases and J 3 bases, leaving 9 bases between the germline ends. The CDR3 sequence is 14 residues long. The sequence was obtained from a female donor with multiple sclerosis, enrolled in a pregnancy study. V gene TRBV27 combines with J gene TRBJ2-1; tentatively, D is TRBD2 (6 bases). Sequencing used peripheral blood, obtained after pregnancy. Here the CDR3 reads CASSLQRVYNEQFF. The CDR3 nucleotides are TGTGCCAGCAGTTTGCAGCGGGTCTACAATGAGCAGTTCTTC.